The 16 T cell receptor beta chains below all came from one sample that was sequenced in a study of preoperative IRX-2 immunotherapy in early breast cancer. Treatment defined: preoperative locoregional IRX-2 cytokine immunotherapy. Method: immunoSEQ multiplex PCR; TCRdb's copy keeps in-frame clones and lacks some. The sample yields some 99,000 clones, roughly 85% seen once. Sequencing used tumor tissue, obtained after IRX-2 immunotherapy. The receptors here all came from a human donor with breast cancer.

This sequence joins TRBV30 and TRBJ2-5; the match to TRBD2 covers 11 bases. The CDR3 consists of 14 residues. V dropped 5 bases and J dropped 1; count of bases not matched to a gene: 3. Germline V gene sequence: CDR1 GTSNPN, CDR2 SVGIG (reference sequence). The CDR3 reads CAWASGGPQETQYF. In DNA, the CDR3 is TGTGCCTGGGCTAGCGGGGGGCCCCAAGAGACCCAGTACTTC. Full variable domain (outside the CDR3, taken from reference TRBV30 and TRBJ2-5): SQTIHQWPATLVQPVGSPLSLECTVEGTSNPNLYWYRQAAGRGLQLLFYSVGIGQISSEVPQNLSASRPQDRQFILSSKKLLLSDSGFYLCAWASGGPQETQYFGPGTRLLVL.

The chain uses TRBV7-7 and TRBJ1-3; 11 bases match TRBD1. This CDR3 has 18 amino acids. Trimming removed 3 bases from V and 3 bases from J; junction bases left unmatched: 10. Germline V gene lookup returns CDR1 SSHAT and CDR2 FNYEAQ (reference sequence). The CDR3 region is CASSLGARTGGYGNTIYF. CDR3 bases: TGTGCCAGCAGCTTGGGGGCCCGGACAGGGGGCTATGGAAACACCATATATTTT.

The V and J genes are TRBV5-1 and TRBJ2-2; D gene unclear. CDR1 and CDR2 (germline): SGHRS, YFSETQ. The V and J ends lost 0 bases and 4 bases respectively, with 7 bases between them. The CDR3 has 14 amino acids. The CDR3 sequence is CASSLEQATGELFF. CDR3 in DNA: TGCGCCAGCAGCTTGGAGCAGGCCACCGGGGAGCTGTTTTTT.

The chain has TRBV29-1 and TRBJ1-1; a possible D gene is TRBD1 (6 bases). The germline V gene encodes CDR1 SQVTM and CDR2 ANQGSEA. The CDR3 loop spans 13 amino acids. V was clipped by 7 bases and J by 4 bases, with 16 bases between them. The DNA for the CDR3 is TGCAGCGACGCCTTTACAGGGTTCACTGAAGCTTTCTTT. This translates into CSDAFTGFTEAFF.

Turning to this clone: Other DNA sequences from this sample encode an identical CDR3 as well. V is TRBV18 and J is TRBJ1-5, with D possibly being TRBD1 (5 bases). Trimming shortened V by 2 bases and J by 5 bases, and 7 bases separated the two germline ends. The CDR3 has 13 amino acids. The germline gives CDR1 KGHSH, CDR2 LQKENI. The CDR3 DNA reads as TGTGCCAGCTCACCAGGAGGGGATCAGCCCCAGCATTTT. As protein: CASSPGGDQPQHF.

The V gene is TRBV6-8, the J gene TRBJ1-3; D is unresolved. This CDR3 comprises 15 residues. Germline values: CDR1 MNHGY, CDR2 SAAAGT. V lost 3 bases to trimming and J lost 0 bases, with 9 bases between them. CDR3 bases: TGTGCCAGCAGTTATGGTGCGATCTCTGGAAACACCATATATTTT. This encodes CASSYGAISGNTIYF.

V gene TRBV18 combines with J gene TRBJ1-2; D ambiguous. Germline lookup yields CDR1 KGHSH and CDR2 LQKENI. V was trimmed by 2 bases and J by 3 bases, leaving 19 bases between them. CDR3 length: 17 amino acids. The CDR3 sequence is CASSPDLLGATDYGYTF. CDR3 in DNA: TGTGCCAGCTCACCAGATCTTTTAGGTGCGACGGACTATGGCTACACCTTC.

This clone came up a few times. The chain couples TRBV11-3 to TRBJ2-7, with D hard to call. Germline lookup yields CDR1 SGHNT and CDR2 YENEEA. The CDR3 extends over 14 amino acids. V lost 5 bases and J 2 bases, leaving 13 bases between the germline ends. In DNA form, the CDR3 reads TGTGCCAGCAGCGTCCCCGGGCTAACCTACGAGCAGTACTTC. Protein sequence: CASSVPGLTYEQYF.

This chain links TRBV11-3 with TRBJ1-3; D remains unclear. V dropped 7 bases and J dropped 8 bases, with 21 bases sitting between them. The CDR3 runs to 15 residues. Germline loops: CDR1 SGHNT, CDR2 YENEEA. The CDR3 bases are TGTGCCAGCACCAATACCAAAACGACATTGGACACCATATATTTT. Amino acid sequence: CASTNTKTTLDTIYF.

This chain joins TRBV29-1 and TRBJ1-2; 8 bases are a match to TRBD1. V shed 6 bases, J shed 1 base, and the junction held 4 bases outside the gene matches. This CDR3 has 13 amino acids. The germline gives CDR1 SQVTM, CDR2 ANQGSEA. Here the CDR3 DNA reads TGCAGCGTGGGGACAGGTTATAACTATGGCTACACCTTC. It is translated as CSVGTGYNYGYTF.

The chain recombines TRBV6-7 with TRBJ2-7; no reliable D call. TRBV6-7 is labeled an ORF, and its function is uncertain. The CDR3 is 16 amino acids. V shed 5 bases and J shed 1 base, with 18 bases lying between them. Written as DNA, the CDR3 is TGTGCCAGCAGTGAAGCGCTGATAAGAAGATCCTACGAGCAGTACTTC. Translated, it gives CASSEALIRRSYEQYF.

The chain couples TRBV11-3 to TRBJ1-4, with no clear D. This CDR3 contains 16 residues. The V gene lost 3 bases and the J gene lost 5 bases, with 16 bases spanning the gap. The germline gives CDR1 SGHNT, CDR2 YENEEA. In DNA, the CDR3 is TGTGCCAGCAGCTTGCGGACGGACGGACGAAATGAAAAACTGTTTTTT. It encodes CASSLRTDGRNEKLFF.

The chain links TRBV6-8 to TRBJ1-4; the D gene is possibly TRBD1 (5 bases). The CDR3 loop spans 14 amino acids. The V end was cut by 6 bases, the J end by 11 bases, with 19 bases between. The germline CDR1 and CDR2 sequences are MNHGY and SAAAGT. The CDR3, as DNA: TGTGCCAGCAGCCGTCAGGGTAGTTGGGAGAAACTGTTTTTT. Translation: CASSRQGSWEKLFF.

The chain uses TRBV27 and TRBJ1-4; no clear D. The CDR3 is 14 amino acids. CDR1 and CDR2 (germline): MNHEY, SMNVEV (reference sequence). The V end was cut by 5 bases, the J end by 6 bases, with 13 bases between. This CDR3 reads CASSPRRGDEKLFF. As DNA, the CDR3 is TGTGCCAGCAGTCCGCGACGCGGGGATGAAAAACTGTTTTTT.

Turning to this clone: One end of the junction does not line up with germline, which may come from a read error. The chain links TRBV28 to TRBJ1-5; D is perhaps TRBD1 (5 bases). Germline loops: CDR1 MDHEN, CDR2 SYDVKM. The CDR3 totals 14 residues. This chain's CDR3 is CASSFPGSRQPQHF. CDR3 in DNA: TGTGCCAGTAGTTTCCCAGGGTCTCGGCAGCCCCAGCATTTT.

This clone was picked up one time. CDR3 in amino acids: CASSFVGGSTDTQYF. Here the CDR3 DNA reads TGTGCCAGCAGTTTTGTGGGGGGGAGTACAGATACGCAGTATTTT. V is TRBV28 and J is TRBJ2-3, with TRBD2 identical over 7 bases. Germline CDR1 is MDHEN and CDR2 is SYDVKM. The CDR3 contains 15 residues. V lost 3 bases and J lost 3; bases outside the gene matches: 6.